This T cell receptor (beta chain) was profiled in a study of CXCR3-negative and CXCR3-positive naive CD8 T cells. Study observations and caveats: Researchers report that CXCR3-positive naive cells carry more hydrophobic TRB CDR3s than CXCR3-negative naive cells.

As concerns this clonotype: Its antigen is as yet unknown.

The authors prepared UMI-labeled TRB cDNA libraries by 5' RACE. From the 5' RACE reads, TCRdb lists one entry per CDR3 protein and no DNA. This repertoire includes some 150,000 distinct CDR3 sequences. The sequence was obtained from a human donor in good health. Some clones in this sample may be carry-over from other donors' samples. Input material: naive CXCR3+ CD8+ T cells from blood. The subset: CD45RO-CCR7+CD27+CD95- naive CD8+ T cells expressing CXCR3 (TNR3+).

The CDR3 spells CASSFDSTYEQYF. The chain employs TRBV7-2 and TRBJ2-7; with no DNA, the TCRdb D assignment of TRBD1 cannot be verified. The CDR3 runs to 13 residues. Looked up from germline, CDR1 is SGHTA and CDR2 is FQGNSA.